These T cell receptor beta chains were read from a single sample in a study of shared clonotypes between healthy human individuals. Produced via immunoSEQ multiplex PCR; TCRdb's table is partial and in-frame only. This table has a few million clones, around nine tenths appearing once. Sample: naive CD4+ T cells sorted from blood. Every receptor here comes from a man between 18 and 29 years old in good health. Each CDR3 is given with its conserved first and last residue. Each record gives: D gene, clone size, V gene, J gene, CDR3 protein, CDR3 DNA. The D gene is left open where the match is weak. Expanded clones get a size class; other rows say once, few or many, or leave the size out.

d_call: TRBD2; clone_size: NA; v_call: TRBV5-1; j_call: TRBJ2-1; cdr3_aa: CASSKPGTSGSYEQFF; cdr3_nt: TGCGCCAGCAGCAAACCCGGGACTAGCGGGAGTTATGAGCAGTTCTTC
d_call: NA; clone_size: NA; v_call: TRBV30; j_call: TRBJ1-1; cdr3_aa: CAWRGIPGNTEAFF; cdr3_nt: TGTGCCTGGAGAGGGATCCCCGGGAACACTGAAGCTTTCTTT
d_call: TRBD2; clone_size: NA; v_call: TRBV11-2; j_call: TRBJ2-1; cdr3_aa: CASSLDPAGGNEQFF; cdr3_nt: TGTGCCAGCAGCTTAGACCCAGCGGGAGGGAATGAGCAGTTCTTC
d_call: NA; clone_size: NA; v_call: TRBV5-1; j_call: TRBJ2-5; cdr3_aa: CASSFGRAQETQYF; cdr3_nt: TGCGCCAGCAGCTTCGGGCGGGCCCAAGAGACCCAGTACTTC
d_call: TRBD2; clone_size: NA; v_call: TRBV6-7; j_call: TRBJ2-7; cdr3_aa: CASSYFPGLAGIHEQYF; cdr3_nt: TGTGCCAGCAGTTACTTTCCGGGACTAGCGGGAATCCACGAGCAGTACTTC
d_call: NA; clone_size: NA; v_call: TRBV2; j_call: TRBJ1-1; cdr3_aa: CASSDGVNTEAFF; cdr3_nt: TGTGCCAGCAGTGATGGGGTTAACACTGAAGCTTTCTTT
d_call: NA; clone_size: NA; v_call: TRBV18; j_call: TRBJ2-7; cdr3_aa: CASSPGQTYEQYF; cdr3_nt: TGTGCCAGCTCACCAGGACAGACCTACGAGCAGTACTTC
d_call: NA; clone_size: NA; v_call: TRBV18; j_call: TRBJ1-6; cdr3_aa: CASSPLQGEAPLHF; cdr3_nt: TGTGCCAGCTCACCACTCCAGGGTGAGGCACCCCTCCACTTT
d_call: NA; clone_size: NA; v_call: TRBV5-5; j_call: TRBJ2-7; cdr3_aa: CASSPYPGQHYEQYF; cdr3_nt: TGTGCCAGCAGCCCGTACCCGGGACAACACTACGAGCAGTACTTC
d_call: NA; clone_size: NA; v_call: TRBV2; j_call: TRBJ2-5; cdr3_aa: CASSEARKQETQYF; cdr3_nt: TGTGCCAGCAGTGAAGCACGGAAACAAGAGACCCAGTACTTC
d_call: NA; clone_size: NA; v_call: TRBV7-8; j_call: TRBJ2-2; cdr3_aa: CASSFSALLNTGELFF; cdr3_nt: TGTGCCAGCAGCTTCAGCGCCCTCTTGAACACCGGGGAGCTGTTTTTT
d_call: NA; clone_size: NA; v_call: TRBV4-3; j_call: TRBJ1-2; cdr3_aa: CASSLIPVGKRGYTF; cdr3_nt: TGCGCCAGCAGCCTCATCCCGGTAGGGAAGCGTGGCTACACCTTC
d_call: NA; clone_size: NA; v_call: TRBV6-6; j_call: TRBJ2-1; cdr3_aa: CASSYGQGRVHNEQFF; cdr3_nt: TGTGCCAGCAGTTACGGGCAGGGCAGGGTACACAATGAGCAGTTCTTC
d_call: NA; clone_size: NA; v_call: TRBV19; j_call: TRBJ1-2; cdr3_aa: CASSIDRQGGNYGYTF; cdr3_nt: TGTGCCAGTAGTATAGACCGGCAGGGAGGGAACTATGGCTACACCTTC
d_call: NA; clone_size: NA; v_call: TRBV6-1; j_call: TRBJ1-5; cdr3_aa: CASSEGGYNQPQHF; cdr3_nt: TGTGCCAGCAGTGAAGGAGGGTACAATCAGCCCCAGCATTTT
d_call: NA; clone_size: NA; v_call: TRBV27; j_call: TRBJ2-2; cdr3_aa: CASSLSMPGWITGELFF; cdr3_nt: TGTGCCAGCAGTTTATCTATGCCAGGGTGGATTACCGGGGAGCTGTTTTTT
d_call: NA; clone_size: NA; v_call: TRBV19; j_call: TRBJ2-7; cdr3_aa: CASSRQGSYEQYF; cdr3_nt: TGTGCCAGTAGTAGGCAGGGGTCCTACGAGCAGTACTTC
d_call: NA; clone_size: NA; v_call: TRBV5-4; j_call: TRBJ2-2; cdr3_aa: CASSFGGRGAGELFF; cdr3_nt: TGTGCCAGCAGCTTTGGAGGGAGAGGGGCCGGGGAGCTGTTTTTT
d_call: NA; clone_size: NA; v_call: TRBV2; j_call: TRBJ2-3; cdr3_aa: CASSEALWASFPDTQYF; cdr3_nt: TGTGCCAGCAGTGAAGCGCTATGGGCCTCATTCCCAGATACGCAGTATTTT
d_call: NA; clone_size: NA; v_call: TRBV30; j_call: TRBJ2-3; cdr3_aa: CAWNRRKAPVGTDTQYF; cdr3_nt: TGTGCCTGGAACCGCCGCAAAGCCCCCGTGGGCACAGATACGCAGTATTTT
d_call: TRBD1; clone_size: NA; v_call: TRBV7-9; j_call: TRBJ2-7; cdr3_aa: CASSPQGAKLPHEQYF; cdr3_nt: TGTGCCAGCAGCCCACAGGGGGCGAAACTACCCCACGAGCAGTACTTC
d_call: NA; clone_size: NA; v_call: TRBV6-6; j_call: TRBJ2-7; cdr3_aa: CASSYEGLRAPEQYF; cdr3_nt: TGTGCCAGCAGTTACGAGGGGCTCCGGGCGCCCGAGCAGTACTTC
d_call: NA; clone_size: NA; v_call: TRBV30; j_call: TRBJ1-5; cdr3_aa: CAWSRENNQPQHF; cdr3_nt: TGTGCCTGGAGTAGAGAAAACAATCAGCCCCAGCATTTT
d_call: NA; clone_size: NA; v_call: TRBV9; j_call: TRBJ1-1; cdr3_aa: CASSAPGGRNTEAFF; cdr3_nt: TGTGCCAGCAGCGCCCCAGGTGGGAGGAACACTGAAGCTTTCTTT
d_call: NA; clone_size: NA; v_call: TRBV5-1; j_call: TRBJ2-7; cdr3_aa: CASSRWDGTYEQYF; cdr3_nt: TGCGCCAGCTCCCGATGGGATGGGACCTACGAGCAGTACTTC
d_call: NA; clone_size: NA; v_call: TRBV10-3; j_call: TRBJ1-1; cdr3_aa: CAVTNRAGTEAFF; cdr3_nt: TGTGCCGTAACCAACAGGGCGGGGACTGAAGCTTTCTTT
d_call: NA; clone_size: NA; v_call: TRBV30; j_call: TRBJ1-6; cdr3_aa: CAWSVVYSPLHF; cdr3_nt: TGTGCCTGGAGTGTTGTCTATTCACCCCTCCACTTT
d_call: TRBD1; clone_size: NA; v_call: TRBV28; j_call: TRBJ1-1; cdr3_aa: CASSRDSSTFF; cdr3_nt: TGTGCCAGCAGTCGGGACAGTTCGACTTTCTTT
d_call: NA; clone_size: NA; v_call: TRBV7-9; j_call: TRBJ2-3; cdr3_aa: CASSSTTTDTQYF; cdr3_nt: TGTGCCAGCAGCTCGACTACCACAGATACGCAGTATTTT
d_call: NA; clone_size: NA; v_call: TRBV28; j_call: TRBJ1-2; cdr3_aa: CASSRDRAAYGYTF; cdr3_nt: TGTGCCAGCAGCCGAGATAGGGCCGCCTATGGCTACACCTTC
d_call: TRBD1; clone_size: NA; v_call: TRBV30; j_call: TRBJ1-2; cdr3_aa: CAWSTSTGNGYTF; cdr3_nt: TGTGCCTGGAGTACCTCGACAGGGAATGGCTACACCTTC
d_call: NA; clone_size: NA; v_call: TRBV2; j_call: TRBJ1-2; cdr3_aa: CASRQLGGESYGYTF; cdr3_nt: TGTGCCAGCAGGCAATTGGGGGGCGAGAGCTATGGCTACACCTTC
d_call: NA; clone_size: few; v_call: TRBV5-1; j_call: TRBJ1-1; cdr3_aa: CASSLAGKAFF; cdr3_nt: TGCGCCAGCAGCTTGGCAGGGAAAGCTTTCTTT
d_call: TRBD1; clone_size: NA; v_call: TRBV5-1; j_call: TRBJ1-2; cdr3_aa: CASSFAGQGSNYGYTF; cdr3_nt: TGCGCCAGCAGCTTCGCGGGACAGGGGTCCAACTATGGCTACACCTTC
d_call: TRBD1; clone_size: NA; v_call: TRBV7-9; j_call: TRBJ1-1; cdr3_aa: CASSLAYITGGVYTEAFF; cdr3_nt: TGTGCCAGCAGCTTAGCTTACATAACAGGGGGCGTCTATACTGAAGCTTTCTTT
d_call: NA; clone_size: once; v_call: TRBV7-8; j_call: TRBJ2-6; cdr3_aa: CASSWTRTGSGANVLTF; cdr3_nt: TGTGCCAGCAGTTGGACAAGGACTGGGTCTGGGGCCAACGTCCTGACTTTC
d_call: NA; clone_size: NA; v_call: TRBV4-1; j_call: TRBJ1-2; cdr3_aa: CASRNQGGYGYTF; cdr3_nt: TGCGCCAGCAGGAACCAGGGAGGCTATGGCTACACCTTC
d_call: TRBD2; clone_size: NA; v_call: TRBV10-3; j_call: TRBJ2-7; cdr3_aa: CAISESGGRVGSYEQYF; cdr3_nt: TGTGCCATCAGTGAGTCCGGCGGGAGGGTAGGATCCTACGAGCAGTACTTC
d_call: NA; clone_size: NA; v_call: TRBV29-1; j_call: TRBJ2-7; cdr3_aa: CSVAGSYEQYF; cdr3_nt: TGCAGCGTGGCAGGGTCATACGAGCAGTACTTC
d_call: TRBD1; clone_size: NA; v_call: TRBV5-1; j_call: TRBJ2-3; cdr3_aa: CASSISGTGTDTQYF; cdr3_nt: TGCGCCAGCAGCATATCCGGGACAGGGACAGATACGCAGTATTTT
d_call: NA; clone_size: few; v_call: TRBV7-9; j_call: TRBJ1-2; cdr3_aa: CASSSGGYYGYTF; cdr3_nt: TGTGCCAGCAGCTCCGGAGGGTACTATGGCTACACCTTC
d_call: TRBD2; clone_size: NA; v_call: TRBV19; j_call: TRBJ2-1; cdr3_aa: CASSSSGATYNEQFF; cdr3_nt: TGTGCCAGTAGTAGTAGCGGGGCAACCTACAATGAGCAGTTCTTC
d_call: NA; clone_size: NA; v_call: TRBV5-1; j_call: TRBJ2-7; cdr3_aa: CASSLESARGQYF; cdr3_nt: TGCGCCAGCAGCTTGGAATCCGCGCGTGGGCAGTACTTC
d_call: NA; clone_size: NA; v_call: TRBV5-1; j_call: TRBJ2-7; cdr3_aa: CASSPFPDSPYEQYF; cdr3_nt: TGCGCCAGCAGCCCATTCCCCGACAGCCCCTACGAGCAGTACTTC
d_call: NA; clone_size: NA; v_call: TRBV6-5; j_call: TRBJ2-7; cdr3_aa: CASSYSGADYEQYF; cdr3_nt: TGTGCCAGCAGTTACTCTGGGGCCGACTACGAGCAGTACTTC
d_call: NA; clone_size: NA; v_call: TRBV5-1; j_call: TRBJ1-2; cdr3_aa: CASSLGRPNPTVYGYTF; cdr3_nt: TGCGCCAGCAGCTTGGGGCGTCCCAATCCCACCGTTTATGGCTACACCTTC
d_call: NA; clone_size: NA; v_call: TRBV13; j_call: TRBJ1-1; cdr3_aa: CASSLGSSTEAFF; cdr3_nt: TGTGCCAGCAGCTTGGGCAGCTCCACTGAAGCTTTCTTT
d_call: TRBD1; clone_size: NA; v_call: TRBV19; j_call: TRBJ2-1; cdr3_aa: CASSRQGGNEQFF; cdr3_nt: TGTGCCAGTAGTAGACAGGGTGGCAATGAGCAGTTCTTC
d_call: NA; clone_size: NA; v_call: TRBV9; j_call: TRBJ1-6; cdr3_aa: CASTGTDNSPLHF; cdr3_nt: TGTGCCAGCACCGGGACGGATAATTCACCCCTCCACTTT
d_call: NA; clone_size: NA; v_call: TRBV30; j_call: TRBJ2-1; cdr3_aa: CARQSAGGDNEQFF; cdr3_nt: TGTGCCCGACAATCGGCGGGCGGAGACAATGAGCAGTTCTTC
d_call: NA; clone_size: NA; v_call: TRBV6-1; j_call: TRBJ1-4; cdr3_aa: CASRTSYSTNEKLFF; cdr3_nt: TGTGCCAGCAGGACTTCCTACTCAACTAATGAAAAACTGTTTTTT
d_call: NA; clone_size: NA; v_call: TRBV10-3; j_call: TRBJ2-7; cdr3_aa: CAISRDLYEQYF; cdr3_nt: TGTGCCATCAGTCGGGACTTATACGAGCAGTACTTC